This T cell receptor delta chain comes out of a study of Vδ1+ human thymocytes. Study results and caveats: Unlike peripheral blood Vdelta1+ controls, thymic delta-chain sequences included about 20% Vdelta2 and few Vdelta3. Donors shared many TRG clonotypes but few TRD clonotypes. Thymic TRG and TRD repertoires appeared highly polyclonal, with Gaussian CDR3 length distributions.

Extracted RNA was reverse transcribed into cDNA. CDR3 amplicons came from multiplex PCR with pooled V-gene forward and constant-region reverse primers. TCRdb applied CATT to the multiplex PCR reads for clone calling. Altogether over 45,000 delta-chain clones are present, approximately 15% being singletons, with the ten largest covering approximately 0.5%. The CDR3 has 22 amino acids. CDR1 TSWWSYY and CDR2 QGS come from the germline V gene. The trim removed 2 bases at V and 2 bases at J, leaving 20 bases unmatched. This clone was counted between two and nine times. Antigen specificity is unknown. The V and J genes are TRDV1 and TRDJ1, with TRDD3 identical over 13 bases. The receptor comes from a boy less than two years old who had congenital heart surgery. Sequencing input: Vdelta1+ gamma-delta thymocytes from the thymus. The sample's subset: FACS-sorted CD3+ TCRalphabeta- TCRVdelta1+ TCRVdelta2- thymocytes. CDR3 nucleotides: TGTGCTCTTGGGGAAGTCAACCCTACACGGATATACTGGGGGATACGGACCGATAAACTCATCTTT. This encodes CALGEVNPTRIYWGIRTDKLIF.